The T cell receptor (beta chain) under discussion was sequenced for a study of cytomegalovirus exposure and HLA in healthy donors. Background on the study: Findings of an earlier analysis included about 100 million unique TCR beta sequences from 170 million or so T cells. The study, taken as a whole, reports: What a later analysis reportedly showed was that an Asian-associated ancestry cluster had fewer N-insertions than the 666-donor mean. Listed as cytomegalovirus-associated were 170 or so TCR beta chains.

Comment on this clone: Its antigen is unknown.

It was with 60 Vbeta and 13 Jbeta primers that the PCR ran. TCRdb's copy holds only in-frame clones and misses some; the assay was immunoSEQ multiplex PCR. The data contain roughly 200,000 clones, less than 80% of them singletons. V lost 3 bases and J lost 3; bases outside the gene matches: 7. There are 16 residues in the CDR3. Germline V gene sequence: CDR1 MDHEN, CDR2 SYDVKM. Sequencing input: PBMCs. The rearrangement joins TRBV28 to TRBJ2-2, with TRBD2 identical over 7 bases. The receptor was derived from a woman aged 40 to 50 in good health and CMV-seronegative. Here the CDR3 reads CASSLGGGGHTGELFF. In nucleotides, the CDR3 is TGTGCCAGCAGTTTGGGGGGGGGAGGCCACACCGGGGAGCTGTTTTTT.